The 20 T cell receptor beta chains listed next were all sequenced from one sample in a study of Graves' ophthalmopathy and Graves' hyperthyroidism. Amplification of TCR beta CDR3 regions used RNA transcripts. The library came from an HTBI-primed first-round RT-PCR and a second-round multiplex PCR. One entry per CDR3 protein results from TCRdb running MiXCR on the multiplex PCR reads. In the table there are around 340,000 distinct CDR3 sequences, roughly 16% of which are singletons. The sample taken for sequencing was peripheral blood. The receptors here all came from an adult man with Graves' ophthalmopathy.

This clonotype was counted many times. This chain connects TRBV6-2 or TRBV6-3 to TRBJ1-2, with TRBD1 as a possible D gene (6 bases). This CDR3 comprises 13 residues. Germline CDR1 and CDR2: MNHEY and SVGEGT. The ends were cut back, 4 bases at V and 4 bases at J, with 10 bases in the middle. This CDR3 is CASSSPQGYGYTF. DNA for the CDR3: TGTGCCAGCAGTTCTCCACAGGGCTATGGCTACACCTTC.

The rearrangement links TRBV28 to TRBJ2-7; D perhaps matches TRBD1 (6 bases). The V end lost 2 bases, the J end lost 0 bases, and 14 bases lay between the germline ends. CDR1 and CDR2 from the germline V gene are MDHEN and SYDVKM. CDR3 length: 16 amino acids. The CDR3 DNA is TGTGCCAGCAGTTTAAGTTGGGACACGAACTCCTACGAGCAGTACTTC. Translated, it gives CASSLSWDTNSYEQYF.

This clonotype occurred many times. This chain joins TRBV7-3 and TRBJ1-1; TRBD1 is a possible D gene (5 bases). The CDR3 consists of 14 residues. Trimming stripped 5 bases from V and 2 bases from J, with 12 bases between. CDR1 and CDR2 (germline): SGHTA, FQGTGA. CDR3 DNA: TGTGCCAGCAGCCTCGAAGGACAAAACACTGAAGCTTTCTTT. Amino acid sequence: CASSLEGQNTEAFF.

The sample holds many counts of this clonotype. This chain uses TRBV9 with TRBJ1-3, with D uncertain. Germline lookup yields CDR1 SGDLS and CDR2 YYNGEE. There are 12 residues in the CDR3. V lost 5 bases, J lost 0 bases, and 3 bases lay in between. DNA of the CDR3: TGTGCCAGCAGTCCCTCTGGAAACACCATATATTTT. It translates to CASSPSGNTIYF.

The chain uses TRBV6-1 and TRBJ1-1, with 8 bases identical to TRBD1. The germline V gene has CDR1 MNHNS and CDR2 SASEGT. The CDR3 covers 14 residues. The ends lost 1 base at V and 7 bases at J; junction bases unmatched: 5. CDR3 protein: CASSEVAGGGEAFF. CDR3 nucleotide sequence: TGTGCCAGCAGTGAAGTGGCAGGGGGCGGTGAAGCTTTCTTT.

This clonotype was counted many times. V gene TRBV11-2 combines with J gene TRBJ1-1; D call uncertain. The CDR3 covers 16 residues. The V gene lost 5 bases and the J gene lost 4 bases, with 20 bases spanning the gap. The germline V gene has CDR1 SGHAT and CDR2 FQNNGV. Here the CDR3 reads CASSINPWGGITEAFF. Written as DNA, the CDR3 is TGTGCCAGCAGCATTAACCCGTGGGGTGGAATCACTGAAGCTTTCTTT.

A remark on this clonotype: A much larger clone is a single base away; this may be a read error. The conserved final phenylalanine or tryptophan is absent from the CDR3, which likely points to a read error. The genes are TRBV19 and TRBJ1-2; D might be TRBD1 (5 bases). The V end was cut by 9 bases, the J end by 6 bases, with 20 bases between. The CDR3 spans 14 residues. Germline V lookup: CDR1 LNHDA, CDR2 SQIVND (reference sequence). CDR3 in DNA: TGTGCCAGCAGCTTATCATGGGGGGGAGATGGCTACACCCTC. It specifies CASSLSWGGDGYTL.

A few counts support this clonotype. The rearrangement joins TRBV12-3 or TRBV12-4 to TRBJ2-7; 8 nucleotides agree with TRBD2. Near its end, the DNA agrees better with TRBJ2-1, so the J call may be wrong. The CDR3 runs to 14 residues. The chain's CDR3 is CASSLTSGSYEQFF. The CDR3 bases are TGTGCCAGCAGTTTAACTAGCGGCTCCTACGAGCAGTTCTTC.

This rearrangement joins TRBV6-1 to TRBJ1-6; D unclear. Germline assignment: CDR1 MNHNS and CDR2 SASEGT. Trimming shortened V by 1 base and J by 7 bases, and 5 bases separated the two germline ends. The CDR3 extends over 13 amino acids. The CDR3 here is CASSEGTNSPLHF. The DNA of the CDR3 is TGTGCCAGCAGTGAAGGAACGAATTCACCCCTCCACTTT.

The table lists this clonotype with many counts. This chain uses TRBV28 with TRBJ2-7; 8 positions match TRBD1. Germline V gives CDR1 MDHEN, CDR2 SYDVKM. The CDR3 length is 15 residues. V shed 6 bases and J 1 base; nucleotides not matched to a gene: 8. As DNA, the CDR3 is TGTGCCAGCAGCTCCGGACAGGGACATTCCTACGAGCAGTACTTC. This encodes CASSSGQGHSYEQYF.

Many counts were recorded for this clonotype. This sequence joins TRBV12-3 or TRBV12-4 and TRBJ1-5; D gene ambiguous. The germline V and J ends were trimmed by 3 bases and 4 bases, with 13 bases remaining between them. The CDR3 runs 15 residues. The CDR3 protein is CASSLGRLRNQPQHF. The CDR3 coding sequence is TGTGCCAGCAGTTTGGGTAGATTGAGAAATCAGCCCCAGCATTTT.

Many counts were recorded for this clonotype. V usage is TRBV6-1 and J usage is TRBJ2-7, with D possibly being TRBD1 (6 bases). Germline-derived CDR1 and CDR2 are MNHNS and SASEGT. This CDR3 has 13 amino acids. V shed 7 bases and J shed 4 bases, with 14 bases lying between them. The CDR3 nucleotides are TGTGCCAGCACTCCCACAGGGAATTACGAGCAGTACTTC. It translates to CASTPTGNYEQYF.

At least ten counts were recorded for this clonotype. This sequence joins TRBV30 and TRBJ1-2; D is undetermined. The CDR3 totals 14 residues. In germline, CDR1 is GTSNPN, CDR2 SVGIG (reference sequence). V lost 4 bases, J lost 2 bases, and 14 bases lay in between. In nucleotides, the CDR3 is TGTGCCTGGATTTATACAAGGCGAAACTATGGCTACACCTTC. Its protein product is CAWIYTRRNYGYTF.

This clonotype came up many times. V usage is TRBV11-3 and J usage is TRBJ2-1; D is perhaps TRBD1 (5 bases). The CDR3 runs 15 residues. Per germline, CDR1 SGHNT and CDR2 YENEEA. The ends were cut back, 2 bases at V and 2 bases at J, with 10 bases in the middle. In DNA, the CDR3 is TGTGCCAGCAGCTTATTAGCAGGGCCCTACAATGAGCAGTTCTTC. The encoded protein is CASSLLAGPYNEQFF. The full variable domain, its missing parts supplied by reference TRBV11-3 and TRBJ2-1, is EAGVVQSPRYKIIEKKQPVAFWCNPISGHNTLYWYLQNLGQGPELLIRYENEEAVDDSQLPKDRFSAERLKGVDSTLKIQPAELGDSAVYLCASSLLAGPYNEQFFGPGTRLTVL.

In this sample, this clonotype turned up many times. The rearrangement joins TRBV11-2 to TRBJ1-2, with 7 nucleotides matching TRBD1. J lost 7 bases, V lost 4 bases, and 18 bases had no gene match. The CDR3 consists of 17 residues. Germline CDR1 is SGHAT and CDR2 is FQNNGV. The CDR3 region is CASSSPASRQGSLGYTF. The DNA of the CDR3 is TGTGCCAGCAGCTCACCCGCATCTCGACAGGGATCACTTGGCTACACCTTC. The whole variable domain, filled in from reference TRBV11-2 and TRBJ1-2, reads EAGVAQSPRYKIIEKRQSVAFWCNPISGHATLYWYQQILGQGPKLLIQFQNNGVVDDSQLPKDRFSAERLKGVDSTLKIQPAKLEDSAVYLCASSSPASRQGSLGYTFGSGTRLTVV.

This clonotype was found many times. The chain combines TRBV4-2 with TRBJ2-4, with D possibly being TRBD2 (5 bases). CDR3 length: 14 amino acids. Germline CDR1 is LGHNA and CDR2 is YNFKEQ. Trimming stripped 0 bases from V and 8 bases from J, with 11 bases between. CDR3 in amino acids: CASSQDSVGDIQYF. Written as DNA, the CDR3 is TGTGCCAGCAGCCAAGATTCGGTCGGGGACATTCAGTACTTC.

This clonotype was counted only a few times. The chain employs TRBV10-3 and TRBJ2-4, with 11 bases lining up with TRBD2. The J call may be faulty, since TRBJ2-5 better matches the DNA end. Germline V gene sequence: CDR1 ENHRY, CDR2 SYGVKD. The CDR3 has 15 amino acids. Here the CDR3 reads CAISQLAGDRETQYF. The CDR3 DNA reads as TGTGCCATCAGTCAACTAGCGGGAGATAGGGAGACCCAGTACTTC.

This chain joins TRBV28 and TRBJ1-5; D is uncertain. Germline CDR1 is MDHEN and CDR2 is SYDVKM. With 7 bases removed from V and 5 bases from J, the gap between germline ends came to 15 bases. This CDR3 region has 14 residues. CDR3 coding DNA: TGTGCCAGCAAATTCTCGGGAAGATATCAGCCCCAGCATTTT. Its translation is CASKFSGRYQPQHF.

This clonotype was detected ten times or more. The chain links TRBV12-3 or TRBV12-4 to TRBJ2-5; D tentatively reads TRBD1 or TRBD2 (5 bases each). CDR3 size: 14 residues. The V end lost 4 bases, the J end lost 5 bases, and 14 bases lay between the germline ends. CDR3 amino acids: CASSWDGPQETQYF. In DNA form, the CDR3 reads TGTGCCAGCAGTTGGGACGGTCCCCAGGAGACCCAGTACTTC.

This clonotype was observed at least ten times. The V gene is TRBV2, the J gene TRBJ2-7; the D is unclear. CDR3 length: 13 amino acids. Looked up from germline, CDR1 is SNHLY and CDR2 is FYNNEI. With 4 bases removed from V and 1 base from J, the gap between germline ends came to 8 bases. The CDR3 bases are TGTGCCAGCAGTGTCGCAGCTTCCTACGAGCAGTACTTC. Amino acids: CASSVAASYEQYF. The complete variable domain, with remaining parts taken from reference TRBV2 and TRBJ2-7, reads EPEVTQTPSHQVTQMGQEVILRCVPISNHLYFYWYRQILGQKVEFLVSFYNNEISEKSEIFDDQFSVERPDGSNFTLKIRSTKLEDSAMYFCASSVAASYEQYFGPGTRLTVT.